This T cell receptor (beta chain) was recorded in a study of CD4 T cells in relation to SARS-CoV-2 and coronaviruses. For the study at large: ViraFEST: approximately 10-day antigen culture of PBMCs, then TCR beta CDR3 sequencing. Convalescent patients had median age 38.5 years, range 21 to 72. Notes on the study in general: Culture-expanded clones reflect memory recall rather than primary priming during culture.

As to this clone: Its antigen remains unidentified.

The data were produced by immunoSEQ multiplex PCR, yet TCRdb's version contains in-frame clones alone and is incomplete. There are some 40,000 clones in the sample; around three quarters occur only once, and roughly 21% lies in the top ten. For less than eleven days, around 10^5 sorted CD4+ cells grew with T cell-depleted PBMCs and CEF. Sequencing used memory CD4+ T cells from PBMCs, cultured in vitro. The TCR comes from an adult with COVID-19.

CDR3 protein: CASSTGFDEQYF. The CDR3 DNA reads as TGTGCCAGTAGCACAGGGTTCGACGAGCAGTACTTC. This chain links TRBV19 with TRBJ2-7, with D possibly being TRBD1 (6 bases). This CDR3 spans 12 amino acids. Trimming removed 6 bases at V and 5 bases at J, with 11 bases between. The germline V gene encodes CDR1 LNHDA and CDR2 SQIVND (reference sequence). Complete variable domain (other parts from reference TRBV19 and TRBJ2-7): DGGITQSPKYLFRKEGQNVTLSCEQNLNHDAMYWYRQDPGQGLRLIYYSQIVNDFQKGDIAEGYSVSREKKESFPLTVTSAQKNPTAFYLCASSTGFDEQYFGPGTRLTVT.